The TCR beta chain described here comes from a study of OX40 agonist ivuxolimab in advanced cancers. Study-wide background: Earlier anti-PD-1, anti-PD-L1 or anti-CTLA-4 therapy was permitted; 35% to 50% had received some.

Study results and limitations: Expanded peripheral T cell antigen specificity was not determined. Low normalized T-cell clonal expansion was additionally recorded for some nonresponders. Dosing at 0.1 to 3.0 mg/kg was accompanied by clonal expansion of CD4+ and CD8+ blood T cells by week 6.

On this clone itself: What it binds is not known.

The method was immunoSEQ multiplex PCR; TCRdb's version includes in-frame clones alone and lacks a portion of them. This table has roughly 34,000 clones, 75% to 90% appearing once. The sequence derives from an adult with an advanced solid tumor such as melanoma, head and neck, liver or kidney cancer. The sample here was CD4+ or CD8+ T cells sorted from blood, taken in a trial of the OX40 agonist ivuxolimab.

CDR3 in amino acids: CASRTGASTDTQYF. CDR3 DNA: TGTGCCAGCAGGACGGGAGCAAGCACAGATACGCAGTATTTT. The rearrangement joins TRBV27 to TRBJ2-3, with D maybe TRBD2 (6 bases). The V and J ends lost 6 bases and 0 bases respectively, with 10 bases between them. The CDR3 covers 14 residues. CDR1 is MNHEY, CDR2 SMNVEV, per germline (reference sequence).